This T cell receptor (beta chain) emerged from a study of shared clonotypes between healthy human individuals. The study's findings and limits: An anticipated effect of sequencing depth on clonotype sharing among donors was recognized. When naive CD4 clonotypes were compared across a few donors, around 5% were shared. Naive subsets generally had larger estimated richness than memory subsets.

Sequenced by immunoSEQ multiplex PCR; TCRdb stores in-frame clones only, minus some. The table has approximately 720,000 clones, roughly 70% seen once. The CDR3 totals 13 residues. CDR1 is SGHTA and CDR2 is FQGTGA in the germline V gene. V was pared by 5 bases and J by 3 bases, with 3 bases of the junction left unmatched. Worth noting for this clone: Its antigen is undetermined. At the DNA level, this CDR3 is encoded by other sequences in the same sample as well.

Material: memory CD4+ T cells sorted from blood. Indicated subset: CD45RA-negative fraction. This clonotype was obtained from a woman aged 30 to 39 in good health. J is TRBJ1-1 and V is TRBV7-3; 7 bases agree with TRBD1. CDR3 residues: CASSVQGDTEAFF. CDR3 DNA: TGTGCCAGCAGCGTGCAGGGGGACACTGAAGCTTTCTTT.